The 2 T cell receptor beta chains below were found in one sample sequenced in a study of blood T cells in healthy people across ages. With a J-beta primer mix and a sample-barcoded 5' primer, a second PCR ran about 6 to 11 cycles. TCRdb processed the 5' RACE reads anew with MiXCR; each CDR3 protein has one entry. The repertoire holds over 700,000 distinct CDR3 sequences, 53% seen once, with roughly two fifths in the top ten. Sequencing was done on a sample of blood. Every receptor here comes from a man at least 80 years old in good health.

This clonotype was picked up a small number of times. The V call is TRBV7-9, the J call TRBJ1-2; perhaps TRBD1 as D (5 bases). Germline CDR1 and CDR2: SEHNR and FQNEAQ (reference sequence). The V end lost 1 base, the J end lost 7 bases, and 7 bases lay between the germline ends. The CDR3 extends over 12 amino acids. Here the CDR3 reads CASSLEQGGYTF. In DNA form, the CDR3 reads TGTGCCAGCAGCTTAGAGCAGGGTGGCTACACCTTC.

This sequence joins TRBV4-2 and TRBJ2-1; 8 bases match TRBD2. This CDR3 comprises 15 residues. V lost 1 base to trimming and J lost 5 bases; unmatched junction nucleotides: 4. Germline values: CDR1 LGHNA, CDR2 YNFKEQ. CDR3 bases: TGTGCCAGCAGCCAAGTGGTAGCGGGACACAATGAGCAGTTCTTC. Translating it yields CASSQVVAGHNEQFF.